This TCR beta chain was documented in a study of T cell responses to AZD1222 COVID-19 vaccine (dated by TCRdb to the early 2020s). Broadly, across the study: TCR sequencing was performed for some 250 trial participants, of whom some 200 were given two doses of AZD1222 and around 25 were given two doses of MenACWY control vaccine. Enrollment into the trials was organized by age into subgroups of 18-55, 56-69 and 70-plus years, and those subgroups contained approximately 150, 30 and 60 TCR-sequenced participants, respectively. Overall study results and their limits: A significant rise in spike-specific TCR breadth and depth was observed after two AZD1222 doses relative to day 0 and relative to MenACWY recipients. Most participants were white British and females outnumbered males, and the authors suggested that clonal diversity may have been underestimated. Because no day 14 peak-response samples were available, repertoires were characterized only after the peak T cell response. Reportedly, almost half of the unique spike-specific TCRs recognized epitopes lying outside the regions that are mutated in the B.1.351 and B.1.1.7 variants. Conclusions about previously exposed vaccinees were limited because only a handful of AZD1222 recipients were SARS-CoV-2 seropositive at baseline. In the small 56-69-year group, the increase in depth fell short of significance, most likely because of low power. The vaccine-associated CD4 TCRs covered the entire spike protein, and the dominant responses fell in regions 160-218 and 743-854.

The germline V gene provides CDR1 KGHSH and CDR2 LQKENI. V was cut back by 4 bases and J by 0 bases, leaving a gap of 15 bases between them. The CDR3 runs 16 amino acids, cysteine and phenylalanine included. Only CDR3 DNA remains: 48 bases, in frame from the first base. Reading the label with the study, this specimen's time point is: about 28 days (+/-7) after the second vaccine dose. Because spike-specific TCR depth and breadth did not differ between the two schedules, AZD1222 recipients who got a second dose at roughly 4 weeks were pooled with those who got a second dose at roughly 12 weeks. The vaccinee samples were drawn from two UK trials, COV001 and COV002, one of which was a single-blind randomized controlled phase 2/3 trial testing AZD1222 (ChAdOx1 nCoV-19) in healthy adults. For TCRbeta chain sequencing, PBMC samples from trial participants were taken at day 0 and at day 28 after the second dose.

Notes on this clone: Its cognate antigen has yet to be identified. No much larger clone exists at a distance of one base, and base qualities are not known.

The CDR3 regions of human TCRbeta chains were subjected to immunosequencing. In the paper's pipeline: Repertoire TCRs were checked for matches against a reference library of SARS-CoV-2-specific TCRs that had been generated using the MIRA antigen-specificity platform. Breadth meant the fraction of unique TCRs that were SARS-CoV-2-associated, whereas depth meant the fraction of total T cells that were SARS-CoV-2-associated. Using the MIRA data, every spike-specific TCR was mapped to the spike region that the TCR reacted to and assigned to either a CD4 or a CD8 class. Log10-transformed breadth and depth values were compared by one-way ANOVA with Sidak's multiple comparisons tests. What TCRdb holds here is the immuneACCESS table cut down to in-frame rearrangements. Part of the clones is not present; checked against another copy, under half of the missing clones reflect an unresolved V gene, and the others are unexplained. The V and J calls and the clone size are those of that table, but D and trimming were determined from the DNA. Within this sample are approximately 88,000 clones, with about 89% of them counted one time only. The biggest ten clones account for just under 5% of the sample.

This TCR derives from an adult who received the AZD1222 COVID-19 vaccine. This specimen consisted of peripheral blood, obtained 28 days after the second AZD1222 dose. The rearrangement combines TRBV18 with TRBJ1-2, and possibly TRBD1, on 5 matching bases. In nucleotides, the sequence is TGTGCCAGCTCACTTTCGGGGGGAGAGGCTAACTATGGCTACACCTTC. The encoded protein is CASSLSGGEANYGYTF.